By frequency, the clone carrying this T cell receptor beta chain registers medium-sized. The antigen remains undetermined. UMI labels and 5' RACE were used to prepare the TRB cDNA libraries. TCRdb reprocessed the 5' RACE reads and keeps a single row for each CDR3 protein, giving no DNA. The sample table sets out more than 7,500 distinct CDR3 sequences. This entry is derived from a study of CXCR3-negative and CXCR3-positive naive CD8 T cells. Findings of the study overall: The TRB CDR3s that CXCR3-positive naive cells carried were more hydrophobic than those of CXCR3-negative naive cells. TRBV-TRBJ usage was alike in naive CXCR3-negative and CXCR3-positive cells but differed in memory cells.

This receptor was taken from a human donor in good health. Some clones in this sample may be carry-over from other donors' samples. Sequencing was performed on naive CXCR3- CD8+ T cells from blood. Subset in this sample: CD45RO-CCR7+CD27+CD95- naive CD8+ T cells lacking CXCR3 (TNR3-).

CDR3 region: CASREQQGDENIQYF. This sequence joins TRBV3-1 and TRBJ2-4; lacking DNA, the TRBD1 call made by TCRdb goes unchecked. The CDR3 is 15 amino acids. Germline V gene lookup returns CDR1 LGHDT and CDR2 YNNKEL (reference sequence).